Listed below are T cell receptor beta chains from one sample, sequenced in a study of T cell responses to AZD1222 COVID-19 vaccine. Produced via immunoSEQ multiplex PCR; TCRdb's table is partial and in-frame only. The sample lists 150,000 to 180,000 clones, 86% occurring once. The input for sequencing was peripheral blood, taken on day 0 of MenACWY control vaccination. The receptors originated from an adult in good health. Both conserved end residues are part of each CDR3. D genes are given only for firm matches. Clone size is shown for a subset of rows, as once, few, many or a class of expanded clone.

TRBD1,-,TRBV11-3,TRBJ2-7,TGTGCCAGCAGCTTGAAGGACAGGGGTCCTTACGAGCAGTACTTC,CASSLKDRGPYEQYF
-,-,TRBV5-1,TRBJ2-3,TGCGCCAGCAGCTTGTCCCGAAGCACAGATACGCAGTATTTT,CASSLSRSTDTQYF
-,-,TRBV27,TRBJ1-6,TGTGCCAGCAGTTTTCTCGGACTGATGGATTCACCCCTCCACTTT,CASSFLGLMDSPLHF
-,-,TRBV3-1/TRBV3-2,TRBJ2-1,TGTGCCAGCAGCCAAGAGGCCAGGGGATTTGAGCAGTTCTTC,CASSQEARGFEQFF
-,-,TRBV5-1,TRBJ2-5,TGCGCCAGCAGCGGGACCTCTGGAATAGGAGAGACCCAGTACTTC,CASSGTSGIGETQYF
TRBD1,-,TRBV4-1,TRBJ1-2,TGCGCCAGCAGCCAAGAGTGGGCAGGGGGATATGGCTACACCTTC,CASSQEWAGGYGYTF
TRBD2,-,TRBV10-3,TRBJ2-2,TGTGCCATCCACCCTGGACTAGCGGGGACCGGGGAGCTGTTTTTT,CAIHPGLAGTGELFF
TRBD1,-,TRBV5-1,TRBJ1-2,TGCGCCAGCACCCTGGGGGGGACAGAGGACTATGGCTACACCTTC,CASTLGGTEDYGYTF
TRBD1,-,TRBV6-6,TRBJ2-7,TGTGCCAGCAGTTCCCTCGGACAGGGGGCATCAAACGAGCAGTACTTC,CASSSLGQGASNEQYF
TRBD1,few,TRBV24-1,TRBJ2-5,TGTGCCACCAGTGATTTCGATAACAGGGGAAGAGAGACCCAGTACTTC,CATSDFDNRGRETQYF
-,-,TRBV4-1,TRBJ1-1,TGCGCCAGCAGCCAAGCAGGGGAGGCTGAAGCTTTCTTT,CASSQAGEAEAFF
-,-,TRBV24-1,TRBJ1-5,TGTGCCACCAGTGGCGGGACCTCAGGACCCAATCAGCCCCAGCATTTT,CATSGGTSGPNQPQHF
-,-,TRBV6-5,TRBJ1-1,TGTGCCAGCAGTTACCCGCATGCGCAGGGTCAGGGTGAAGCTTTCTTT,CASSYPHAQGQGEAFF
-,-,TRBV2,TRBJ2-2,TGTGCCAGCACCCCCGGCAGGGCGGCCGGGGAGCTGTTTTTT,CASTPGRAAGELFF
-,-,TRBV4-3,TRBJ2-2,TGCGCCAGCAGCTCTTCCCTAGCGAGGGGGCTCACCGGGGAGCTGTTTTTT,CASSSSLARGLTGELFF
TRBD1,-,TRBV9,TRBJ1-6,TGTGCCAGCAGCGCTGGAAGGGGGCCCAATTCACCCCTCCACTTT,CASSAGRGPNSPLHF
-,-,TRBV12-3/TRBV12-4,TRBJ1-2,TGTGCCAGCAGACAAGGGGGGGCGGATGGCTACACCTTC,CASRQGGADGYTF
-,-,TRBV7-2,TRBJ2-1,TGTGCCAGCAGCTTAGAAGGGCTAGGTGAGCAGTTCTTC,CASSLEGLGEQFF
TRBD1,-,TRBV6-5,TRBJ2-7,TGTGCCGCCAGGGGGACGGGTCGCCACTACGAGCAGTACTTC,CAARGTGRHYEQYF
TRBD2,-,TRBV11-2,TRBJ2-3,TGTGCCAGCAGCTTAGATAGAGGAAGCGGGGGGTCTGCAGATACGCAGTATTTT,CASSLDRGSGGSADTQYF
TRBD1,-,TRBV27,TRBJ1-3,TGTGCCAGCAGTATAGGGACAGCAGGAAACACCATATATTTT,CASSIGTAGNTIYF
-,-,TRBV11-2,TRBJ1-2,TGTGCCAGCAGCTTCGGCGCGGCAGGGGATGGCTACACCTTC,CASSFGAAGDGYTF
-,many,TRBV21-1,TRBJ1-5,TGTGCCAGCAGCAAAGTTTGGGGGATCTATAGCAATCAGCCCCAGCATTTT,CASSKVWGIYSNQPQHF
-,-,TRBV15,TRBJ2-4,TGTGCCACCAGCAGAGATGCAGGGCGTGGGGACATTCAGTACTTC,CATSRDAGRGDIQYF
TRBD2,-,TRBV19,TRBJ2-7,TGTGCCAGTAGCCTCGGGACTACCAGCTCCTACGAGCAGTACTTC,CASSLGTTSSYEQYF
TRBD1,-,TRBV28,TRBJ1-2,TGTGCCAGCAGTGGAGAGTACAGGGGCCGTTATGGCTACACCTTC,CASSGEYRGRYGYTF
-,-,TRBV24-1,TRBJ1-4,TGTGCCACCAGTGATTTCCCTGAGGAACTGTTTTTT,CATSDFPEELFF
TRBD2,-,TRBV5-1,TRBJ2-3,TGCGCCAGCAGCCTCCTCCCTAGCGGGGGCACAGATACGCAGTATTTT,CASSLLPSGGTDTQYF
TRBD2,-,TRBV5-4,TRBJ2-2,TGTGCCAGCAGCTTGATAAGCGGGGGGTTACTCGGGGAGCTGTTTTTT,CASSLISGGLLGELFF
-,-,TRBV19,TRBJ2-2,TGTGCCAGTAGTATGGGTCGGGTCTCGACCGGGGAGCTGTTTTTT,CASSMGRVSTGELFF
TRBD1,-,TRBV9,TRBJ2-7,TGTGCCAGCAGCCCCGGGACAGAACTCTACGAGCAGTACTTC,CASSPGTELYEQYF
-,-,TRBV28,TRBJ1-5,TGTGCCAGCAGCCCGGACAGCCCGCGAGTCCCCCAGCATTTT,CASSPDSPRVPQHF
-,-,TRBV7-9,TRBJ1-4,TGTGCCAGCAGCTTAGCGCTTCGGGGGATAGCTAATGAAAAACTGTTTTTT,CASSLALRGIANEKLFF
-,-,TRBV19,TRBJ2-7,TGTGCCAGTAGTATATCTCGACAGTCTTACGAGCAGTACTTC,CASSISRQSYEQYF
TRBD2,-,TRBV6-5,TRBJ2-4,TGTGCCAGCAGTCCCGGGGGGGGAGGGAAAAACATTCAGTACTTC,CASSPGGGGKNIQYF
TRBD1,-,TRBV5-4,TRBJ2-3,TGTGCCAGCAGCCGCGCCTGGACAGGGGGCACAGATACGCAGTATTTT,CASSRAWTGGTDTQYF
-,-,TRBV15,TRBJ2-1,TGTGCCACCAGCAGAGGAGGTTCAGAGGTCTTC,CATSRGGSEVF
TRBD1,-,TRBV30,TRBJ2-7,TGTGCCTCCCCGGGCAAGGGGGCGGGTGAGCAGTACTTC,CASPGKGAGEQYF
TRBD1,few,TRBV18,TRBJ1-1,TGTGCCAGCTCACCAACCGGGACAGGGGGCACTGAAGCTTTCTTT,CASSPTGTGGTEAFF
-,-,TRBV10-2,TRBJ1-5,TGCGCCAGCAGCGTCCCCGGGGGACTCCCCAATCAGCCCCAGCATTTT,CASSVPGGLPNQPQHF
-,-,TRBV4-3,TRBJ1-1,TGCGCCAGCAGCCAAGATACGGGGACTTCAGCTTTCTTT,CASSQDTGTSAFF
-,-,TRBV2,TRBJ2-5,TGTGCCAGCAGTCCCAATATCGGGACGAAAGAGACCCAGTACTTC,CASSPNIGTKETQYF
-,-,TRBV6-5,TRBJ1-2,TGTGCCAGCAGTCCCCCGGGCCTCAGCGGTGGCTACACCTTC,CASSPPGLSGGYTF
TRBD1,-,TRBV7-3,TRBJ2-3,TGTGCCAGCAGCATGGACACAGGGGCCACAGATACGCAGTATTTT,CASSMDTGATDTQYF
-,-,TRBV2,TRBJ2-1,TGTGCCAGCAGGGGTTCTGAGTCCTACAATGAGCAGTTCTTC,CASRGSESYNEQFF
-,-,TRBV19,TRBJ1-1,TGTGCCAGTCAAGCTACAGGGAAGGCTGAAGCTTTCTTT,CASQATGKAEAFF
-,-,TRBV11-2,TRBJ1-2,TGTGCCAGCAGCCCCATCCAGGGGTACTATGGCTACACCTTC,CASSPIQGYYGYTF
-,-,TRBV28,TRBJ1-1,TGTGCCAGCAGTATTCCGGGCGGCGGGCGGAACACTGAAGCTTTCTTT,CASSIPGGGRNTEAFF
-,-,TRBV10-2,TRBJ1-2,TGCGCCAGCAGTGAGTCAGGGGGAGTAAGGGGCTACACCTTC,CASSESGGVRGYTF
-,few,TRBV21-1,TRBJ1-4,TGTGCCAGCAGCAAAACCCCGACAGGGTCTAATGAAAAACTGTTTTTT,CASSKTPTGSNEKLFF
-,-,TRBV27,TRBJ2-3,TGTGCCAGCAGTTTGATTGCAAGAGATACGCAGTATTTT,CASSLIARDTQYF
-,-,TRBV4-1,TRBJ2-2,TGCGCCAGCACGGGGAGAACTGGGGAGCTGTTTTTT,CASTGRTGELFF
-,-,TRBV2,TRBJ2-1,TGTGCCAGCAGTGGGCTTATCGGGCTAGCAGAGAGTGAGCAGTTCTTC,CASSGLIGLAESEQFF
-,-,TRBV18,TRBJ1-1,TGTGCCAGCTCACTAAAGACCGGTGGGGTGAACACTGAAGCTTTCTTT,CASSLKTGGVNTEAFF
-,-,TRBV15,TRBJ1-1,TGTGCCACCAGCAGAGTGGAAGGGAGAATGCCCTCTGAAGCTTTCTTT,CATSRVEGRMPSEAFF
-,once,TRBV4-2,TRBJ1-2,TGTGCCAGCAGCCAAGATATAGACTATGGCTACACCTTC,CASSQDIDYGYTF
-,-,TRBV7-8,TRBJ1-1,TGTGCCAGCAGCTTAAGGGAGGGTACTGAAGCTTTCTTT,CASSLREGTEAFF
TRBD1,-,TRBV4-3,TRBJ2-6,TGCGCCAGCAGCCAAGAAGAGGACAGGGGTCCCCTCTCTGGGGCCAACGTCCTGACTTTC,CASSQEEDRGPLSGANVLTF
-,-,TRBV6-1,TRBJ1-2,TGTGCCAGCAGTGAAGAGATCATAGCTACAGCCTATGGCTACACCTTC,CASSEEIIATAYGYTF